The 23 T cell receptor beta chains below all came from one sample that was sequenced in a study of cytomegalovirus exposure and HLA in healthy donors. PCR used 60 Vbeta primers and 13 Jbeta primers. Clones were sequenced by immunoSEQ multiplex PCR, and TCRdb holds only the in-frame ones, with some missing. This table holds around 100,000 clones, 65% to 75% found once. Material for sequencing was PBMCs. These TCRs come from a woman in her thirties or forties in good health and CMV-seronegative.

The gene calls are TRBV5-1 and TRBJ1-1, with 8 bases that match TRBD1. Per the germline V gene, CDR1 is SGHRS and CDR2 is YFSETQ. The trim removed 1 base at V and 4 bases at J, leaving 9 bases unmatched. The CDR3 covers 16 residues. The CDR3 DNA reads as TGCGCCAGCAGCTTGCAGGGGGCAATGGGGGGCACTGAAGCTTTCTTT. It codes for CASSLQGAMGGTEAFF.

V gene TRBV6-1 combines with J gene TRBJ1-1, with 8 bases aligning to TRBD1. This CDR3 has 14 amino acids. V dropped 7 bases and J dropped 1; count of bases not matched to a gene: 5. CDR1 is MNHNS and CDR2 is SASEGT in the germline V gene. CDR3 residues: CASTGGAGNTEAFF. In DNA, the CDR3 is TGTGCCAGCACAGGGGGCGCGGGGAACACTGAAGCTTTCTTT.

Points on this clone: At one end, the junction sequence differs from germline, possibly due to a read error. V is TRBV7-9 and J is TRBJ2-3, with 11 bases aligning to TRBD2. The germline V gene has CDR1 SEHNR and CDR2 FQNEAQ (reference sequence). The CDR3 has 18 amino acids. CDR3 in DNA: TGTTCCAGCAGCCTGACACCAATAGCGGGAGGGCACCCAGATACGCAGTATTTT. Its protein is CSSSLTPIAGGHPDTQYF.

There are a few counts of this clone. V and J are TRBV28 and TRBJ2-7, with 8 bases fitting TRBD2. The CDR3 has 15 amino acids. With 6 bases clipped from V and 5 bases from J, the junction kept 12 bases outside the gene matches. The V gene's germline CDR1 is MDHEN and CDR2 SYDVKM. CDR3 nucleotide sequence: TGTGCCAGCAGGTCACCGGCGGGGGGTCGGGACGAGCAGTACTTC. Translation gives CASRSPAGGRDEQYF.

V usage is TRBV6-5 and J usage is TRBJ2-7, with a tentative D call TRBD2 (5 bases). Per the germline V gene, CDR1 is MNHEY and CDR2 is SVGAGI. This CDR3 has 13 residues. V shed 2 bases and J shed 3 bases, with 8 bases lying between them. DNA for the CDR3: TGTGCCAGCAGTTACGGGGAGAACTACGAGCAGTACTTC. Its translation is CASSYGENYEQYF.

This clone was observed once. The rearrangement joins TRBV5-1 to TRBJ2-7; 7 nucleotides line up with TRBD1. Trimming took 3 bases from V and 6 from J; bases not matched to a gene: 9. This CDR3 spans 14 amino acids. Germline-derived CDR1 and CDR2 are SGHRS and YFSETQ. The CDR3 loop reads CASSSSTGLGEQYF. The CDR3 DNA sequence: TGCGCCAGCAGCTCGTCGACAGGGTTAGGCGAGCAGTACTTC. The full variable domain, rest sourced from reference TRBV5-1 and TRBJ2-7, is KAGVTQTPRYLIKTRGQQVTLSCSPISGHRSVSWYQQTPGQGLQFLFEYFSETQRNKGNFPGRFSGRQFSNSRSEMNVSTLELGDSALYLCASSSSTGLGEQYFGPGTRLTVT.

J is TRBJ2-7 and V is TRBV28; 13 bases are shared with TRBD2. After removal of 6 bases from V and 4 bases from J, the junction contained 6 bases not matched to a gene. This CDR3 contains 15 residues. Germline V gene lookup returns CDR1 MDHEN and CDR2 SYDVKM. CDR3 protein: CASRMTSGRSYEQYF. CDR3 in DNA: TGTGCCAGCAGAATGACTAGCGGGAGGTCGTACGAGCAGTACTTC.

Points on this clone: Other DNA sequences in this specimen translate into the identical CDR3. The V gene is TRBV7-2, the J gene TRBJ1-2, with 10 bases matching TRBD1. The CDR3 consists of 15 residues. The germline V gene has CDR1 SGHTA and CDR2 FQGNSA. The J segment lost 4 bases and the V segment lost 5 bases, leaving 7 bases of the junction unmatched. The CDR3 sequence is CASSPGTGEAYGYTF. The CDR3 coding sequence is TGTGCCAGCAGCCCCGGGACAGGGGAAGCCTATGGCTACACCTTC.

The chain couples TRBV5-1 to TRBJ2-2; TRBD1 matches 9 bases. The V segment lost 3 bases and the J segment 4 bases; nucleotides outside the gene matches: 4. Germline V gene lookup returns CDR1 SGHRS and CDR2 YFSETQ. The CDR3 length is 15 residues. The CDR3 sequence: CASSSDRGGTGELFF. Written as DNA, the CDR3 is TGCGCCAGCAGCTCAGACAGGGGGGGCACCGGGGAGCTGTTTTTT.

The rearrangement joins TRBV13 to TRBJ2-1; 13 bases match TRBD2. The germline V gene has CDR1 PRHDT and CDR2 FYEKMQ (reference sequence). The CDR3 is 15 residues long. The junction had 4 bases not matched to a gene; V was cut back by 4 bases and J by 7 bases. This chain's CDR3 is CASSSGTSGINEQFF. DNA of the CDR3: TGTGCCAGCAGCTCCGGGACTAGCGGGATAAATGAGCAGTTCTTC.

There are a few counts of this clone. This chain links TRBV25-1 with TRBJ1-4; D is unresolved. The V end lost 6 bases, the J end lost 3 bases, and 8 bases lay between the germline ends. This CDR3 is 13 amino acids long. Germline assignment: CDR1 MGHDK and CDR2 SYGVNS. The CDR3: CASREGANEKLFF. The CDR3 DNA is TGTGCCAGCAGAGAAGGAGCTAATGAAAAACTGTTTTTT.

Notes on this clone: At the DNA level, this CDR3 is encoded by other sequences in the same sample as well. The rearrangement uses TRBV6-1 and TRBJ2-5; D may be TRBD2 (6 bases). Germline V gene lookup returns CDR1 MNHNS and CDR2 SASEGT. The germline V and J ends were trimmed by 3 bases and 2 bases, with 13 bases remaining between them. This CDR3 is built from 15 residues. This CDR3 reads CASSDPPGLQETQYF. The CDR3 nucleotides read TGTGCCAGCAGTGATCCACCGGGACTTCAAGAGACCCAGTACTTC.

The chain combines TRBV7-8 with TRBJ2-7, with 14 bases identical to TRBD2. Losses at the gene ends were 5 bases for V and 1 base for J; bases not matched to a gene: 4. The CDR3 consists of 16 residues. Germline V gene data show CDR1 as SGHVS and CDR2 as FQNEAQ. The CDR3 spells CASSPRLAGGSYEQYF. In DNA form, the CDR3 reads TGTGCCAGCAGCCCCAGACTAGCGGGGGGGTCCTACGAGCAGTACTTC.

The chain joins TRBV5-4 to TRBJ1-1; D unclear. The CDR3 sequence is 15 residues long. CDR1 is SGHNT and CDR2 is YYREEE in the germline V gene (reference sequence). Trimming cost V 3 bases and J 4 bases, with 16 bases left between them. CDR3 coding DNA: TGTGCCAGCAGCTCGGGTGGAACACTCGCCACTGAAGCTTTCTTT. Its translation is CASSSGGTLATEAFF. The variable domain in full, completed from reference TRBV5-4 and TRBJ1-1, reads ETGVTQSPTHLIKTRGQQVTLRCSSQSGHNTVSWYQQALGQGPQFIFQYYREEENGRGNFPPRFSGLQFPNYSSELNVNALELDDSALYLCASSSGGTLATEAFFGQGTRLTVV.

This clone was counted a few times. The J gene is TRBJ2-3, the V gene TRBV5-1, with a tentative D call TRBD1 (6 bases). V was shortened by 4 bases and J by 0 bases, with 12 bases between the two germline ends. Germline V lookup: CDR1 SGHRS, CDR2 YFSETQ. CDR3 size: 15 residues. DNA for the CDR3: TGCGCCAGCAGCGTGGACAGTCCTAGCACAGATACGCAGTATTTT. It encodes CASSVDSPSTDTQYF. The full variable domain, rest sourced from reference TRBV5-1 and TRBJ2-3, is KAGVTQTPRYLIKTRGQQVTLSCSPISGHRSVSWYQQTPGQGLQFLFEYFSETQRNKGNFPGRFSGRQFSNSRSEMNVSTLELGDSALYLCASSVDSPSTDTQYFGPGTRLTVL.

This chain joins TRBV6-6 and TRBJ2-7, with 11 bases that match TRBD1. Germline CDR1 is MNHNY and CDR2 is SVGAGI (reference sequence). The CDR3 has 15 amino acids. Unmatched junction bases numbered 6, after V lost 6 bases and J lost 2 bases. The chain's CDR3 is CASRPPGQGAYEQYF. Here the CDR3 DNA reads TGTGCCAGCAGACCGCCGGGACAGGGGGCCTACGAGCAGTACTTC.

The chain employs TRBV7-9 and TRBJ2-1; perhaps TRBD1 as D (6 bases). From germline, CDR1 is SEHNR and CDR2 FQNEAQ (reference sequence). The CDR3 has 14 residues. The V and J ends lost 4 bases and 4 bases respectively, with 11 bases between them. The CDR3 sequence is CASSSRTVYNEQFF. CDR3 DNA sequence: TGTGCCAGCAGCTCTCGGACAGTTTACAATGAGCAGTTCTTC. Filled out from reference TRBV7-9 and TRBJ2-1, the complete variable domain reads DTGVSQNPRHKITKRGQNVTFRCDPISEHNRLYWYRQTLGQGPEFLTYFQNEAQLEKSRLLSDRFSAERPKGSFSTLEIQRTEQGDSAMYLCASSSRTVYNEQFFGPGTRLTVL.

CDR3 amino acids: CASSGGWDITEKLFF. The CDR3 bases are TGTGCCAGCAGTGGGGGGTGGGACATAACGGAAAAACTGTTTTTT. The chain combines TRBV6-1 with TRBJ1-4, with D possibly TRBD1 on 6 matching bases. The germline gives CDR1 MNHNS, CDR2 SASEGT. CDR3 size: 15 residues. V lost 4 bases and J 8 bases, leaving 17 bases between the germline ends.

The J gene is TRBJ1-1, the V gene TRBV6-5, with 9 bases fitting TRBD1. The CDR3 loop spans 13 amino acids. Trimming cost V 7 bases and J 7 bases; bases outside gene matches: 7. The germline CDR1 and CDR2 sequences are MNHEY and SVGAGI. This CDR3 is CASMGDRDYEAFF. CDR3 coding DNA: TGTGCCAGCATGGGGGACAGGGACTATGAAGCTTTCTTT.

This chain connects TRBV6-1 to TRBJ1-6; 10 nucleotides align to TRBD1. CDR3 length: 14 residues. Per germline, CDR1 MNHNS and CDR2 SASEGT. V was pared by 6 bases and J by 10 bases, with 6 bases of the junction left unmatched. CDR3 in amino acids: CASRPGTGVSPLHF. The CDR3 DNA follows: TGTGCCAGCAGACCCGGGACAGGGGTCTCACCCCTCCACTTT.

The gene calls are TRBV5-8 and TRBJ1-4; TRBD1 matches 8 bases. This CDR3 contains 15 residues. The V segment lost 3 bases and the J segment 4 bases; nucleotides outside the gene matches: 5. Germline CDR1 is SGHTS and CDR2 is YDEGEE. CDR3: CASSSAGQGNEKLFF. CDR3 bases: TGTGCCAGCAGCTCGGCAGGACAGGGTAATGAAAAACTGTTTTTT.

The chain has TRBV29-1 and TRBJ2-3, with 11 nucleotides matching TRBD2. Looked up from germline, CDR1 is SQVTM and CDR2 is ANQGSEA. The CDR3 covers 18 residues. The V gene end was trimmed by 4 bases and the J gene end by 1 base; junction bases not matched to a gene: 13. The CDR3: CSVGGGGLAADGTDTQYF. The CDR3 nucleotides are TGCAGCGTTGGAGGTGGGGGACTAGCGGCCGATGGCACAGATACGCAGTATTTT.

This clone has a handful of counts. The V gene is TRBV5-1, the J gene TRBJ2-1; D might be TRBD2 (5 bases). Germline assignment: CDR1 SGHRS and CDR2 YFSETQ. CDR3 length: 15 amino acids. The V end lost 5 bases, the J end lost 0 bases, and 12 bases lay between the germline ends. This CDR3 is CASSSGLSSYNEQFF. The DNA of the CDR3 is TGCGCCAGCAGTTCGGGATTAAGCTCCTACAATGAGCAGTTCTTC.